Each of the 2 T cell receptor beta chains below was sequenced from the same sample in a study of T cell changes during pregnancy in multiple sclerosis. Measured with immunoSEQ multiplex PCR; TCRdb has only the in-frame clones, and not every one. The table shows about 25,000 clones, with 86% occurring only once. The sample consisted of CD8+ T cells from peripheral blood mononuclear cells, taken in the first trimester of pregnancy. The receptors stem from a female donor in good health, enrolled as a control in a pregnancy study.

The genes are TRBV5-1 and TRBJ1-3; D uncertain. The CDR3 contains 13 residues. Trimming shortened V by 5 bases and J by 2 bases, and 8 bases separated the two germline ends. Germline CDR1 is SGHRS and CDR2 is YFSETQ. The CDR3 DNA follows: TGCGCCAGCAGTAGCACACCTGGAAACACCATATATTTT. Amino acid sequence: CASSSTPGNTIYF.

V usage is TRBV5-1 and J usage is TRBJ2-1, with 7 nucleotides matching TRBD1. This CDR3 has 13 amino acids. Trimming at V came to 4 bases and at J to 5 bases, leaving 3 bases not matched to a gene. Per the germline V gene, CDR1 is SGHRS and CDR2 is YFSETQ. The CDR3 is CASSPDRDNEQFF. CDR3 DNA: TGCGCCAGCAGCCCAGACAGGGACAATGAGCAGTTCTTC.